This record concerns one T cell receptor beta chain sequence. The antigen remains unidentified. In germline, CDR1 is LGHNT, CDR2 FRNRAP. The ends lost 4 bases at V and 3 bases at J; junction bases unmatched: 8. This CDR3 has 18 residues. Profiling relied on immunoSEQ multiplex PCR, and the TCRdb table lists in-frame clones only, not all of them. This repertoire shows some 40,000 clones, roughly 92% found once; its top ten account for under 0.95%. The sample comes from a study of ipilimumab plus nivolumab after autologous stem cell transplantation. Study as a whole: The myeloma cohort included high-risk transplant-naive patients and patients relapsing within 3 years of a first autologous transplant. Study findings and constraints: Per the authors, repertoire, Treg and microbiota data justify further study.

Checkpoint therapy with ipilimumab 1 mg/kg began 14 to 28 days after transplant. Through week 26, nivolumab 3 mg/kg IV was given weeks 1, 4, 7, 10, then biweekly. The V gene is TRBV12-5, the J gene TRBJ2-1; 14 nucleotides match TRBD2. Sequencing was performed on PBMCs, taken in a trial of ipilimumab plus nivolumab as post-transplant consolidation. The TCR was taken from a male donor with multiple myeloma. Here the CDR3 DNA reads TGTGCTAGTGGTTGGACTAGCGGGAGGCCCAGAGACTACAATGAGCAGTTCTTC. Encoded protein: CASGWTSGRPRDYNEQFF.